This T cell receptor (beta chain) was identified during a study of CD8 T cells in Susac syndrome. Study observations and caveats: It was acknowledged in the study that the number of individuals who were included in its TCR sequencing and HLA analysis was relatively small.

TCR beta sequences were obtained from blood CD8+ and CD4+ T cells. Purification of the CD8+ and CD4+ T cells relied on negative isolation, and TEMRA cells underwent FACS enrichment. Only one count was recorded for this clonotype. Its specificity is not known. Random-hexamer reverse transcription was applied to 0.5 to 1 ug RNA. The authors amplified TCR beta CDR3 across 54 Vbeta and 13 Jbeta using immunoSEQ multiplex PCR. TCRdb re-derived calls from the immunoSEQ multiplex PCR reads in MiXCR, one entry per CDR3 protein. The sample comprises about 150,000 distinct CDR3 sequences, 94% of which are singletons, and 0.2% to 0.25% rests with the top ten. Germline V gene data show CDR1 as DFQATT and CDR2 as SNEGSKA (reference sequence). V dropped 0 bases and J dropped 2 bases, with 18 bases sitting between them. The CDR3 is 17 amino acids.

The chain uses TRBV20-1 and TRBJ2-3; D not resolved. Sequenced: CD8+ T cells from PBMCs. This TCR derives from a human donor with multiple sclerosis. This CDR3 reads CSARDHSGVGYTDTQYF. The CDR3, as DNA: TGCAGTGCTAGAGATCATTCGGGCGTCGGATACACAGATACGCAGTATTTT.